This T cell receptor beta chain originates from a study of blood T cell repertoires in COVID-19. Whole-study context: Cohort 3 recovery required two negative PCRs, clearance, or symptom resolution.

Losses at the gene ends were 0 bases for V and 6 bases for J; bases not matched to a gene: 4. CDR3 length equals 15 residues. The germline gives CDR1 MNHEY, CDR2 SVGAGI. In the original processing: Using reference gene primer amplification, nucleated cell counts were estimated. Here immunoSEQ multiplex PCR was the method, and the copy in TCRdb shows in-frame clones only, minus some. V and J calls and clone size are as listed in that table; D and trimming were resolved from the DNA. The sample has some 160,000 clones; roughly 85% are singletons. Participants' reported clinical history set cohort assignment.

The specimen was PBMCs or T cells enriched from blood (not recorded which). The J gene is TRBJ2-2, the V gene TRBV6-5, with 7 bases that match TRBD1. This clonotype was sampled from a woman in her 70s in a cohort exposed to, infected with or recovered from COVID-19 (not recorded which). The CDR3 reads CASSYSEGAPGELFF. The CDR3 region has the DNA TGTGCCAGCAGTTACTCAGAGGGGGCGCCCGGGGAGCTGTTTTTT.